This T cell receptor (beta chain) originates from a study of T cell responses to AZD1222 COVID-19 vaccine. As to this clone: No antigen is known for it.

Method: immunoSEQ multiplex PCR; TCRdb's copy keeps in-frame clones and lacks some. The data show 130,000 to 150,000 clones, roughly 92% seen once. Study-level points and caveats: With dominance at 160-218 and 743-854, vaccine-associated CD4 TCRs spanned spike. Baseline serostatus was positive in only six AZD1222 recipients. An increase in Spike-specific TCR breadth and depth was observed after two AZD1222 doses.

The CDR3 loop spans 15 amino acids. V was trimmed by 1 base and J by 3 bases, leaving 11 bases between them. Germline assignment: CDR1 KGHDR and CDR2 SFDVKD. This specimen consisted of peripheral blood, obtained on day 0 of AZD1222 vaccination. The receptor comes from an adult in good health. The chain uses TRBV24-1 and TRBJ2-5; D is perhaps TRBD1 (6 bases). The CDR3 region is CATSDFDRREETQYF. The CDR3 DNA follows: TGTGCCACCAGTGATTTTGACAGGAGAGAAGAGACCCAGTACTTC.